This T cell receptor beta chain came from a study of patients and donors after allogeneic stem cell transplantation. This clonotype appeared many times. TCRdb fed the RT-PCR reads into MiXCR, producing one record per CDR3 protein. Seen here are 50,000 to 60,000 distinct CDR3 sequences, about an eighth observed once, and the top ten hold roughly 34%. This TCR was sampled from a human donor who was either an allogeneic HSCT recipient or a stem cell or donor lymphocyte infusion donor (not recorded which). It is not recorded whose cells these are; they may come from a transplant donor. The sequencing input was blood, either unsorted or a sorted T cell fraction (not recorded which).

The CDR3 reads CASSLAKNIQYF. CDR3 nucleotides: TGTGCCAGCAGTTTAGCCAAAAACATTCAGTACTTC. The gene calls are TRBV12-3 or TRBV12-4 and TRBJ2-4, with no clear D. This CDR3 region has 12 residues. Trimming cost V 0 bases and J 3 bases, with 0 bases left between them.